A selection of T cell receptor beta chains follows, all from one sample in a study of T-cell reconstitution after alpha-beta-depleted transplantation in children. MiXCR, applied by TCRdb to the PCR reads, yields one record per CDR3 protein. Of about 980,000 distinct CDR3 sequences in the sample, under 30% are singletons; the top ten hold over 25%. The sample was PBMCs, mostly from graft donor cells, taken 360 days after TCRalphabeta/CD19-depleted stem cell transplant. These receptors originate from a boy younger than two who had a stem cell transplant for SCID, so the T cells may come from the graft donor. Both conserved end residues are part of each CDR3.

v_call	j_call	cdr3_aa
TRBV15	TRBJ2-1	CATSRDWGQPRYEQFF
TRBV12-3/TRBV12-4	TRBJ2-3	CASRPKGLSTDTQYF
TRBV12-3/TRBV12-4	TRBJ2-7	CASSLAGQRNDEQYF
TRBV5-1	TRBJ2-1	CASSLVSTSPGMGEQFF
TRBV12-3/TRBV12-4	TRBJ2-4	CASSPGGKENIQYF
TRBV7-2	TRBJ2-7	CASSLTWGWAYEQYF
TRBV28	TRBJ2-7	CASSLRQLYSYEQYF
TRBV12-3/TRBV12-4	TRBJ2-5	CASSAGAAQETQYF
TRBV19	TRBJ1-5	CASKDGGSPQHF
TRBV20-1	TRBJ2-7	CSARGLREALSAAQYF
TRBV5-1	TRBJ1-2	CASGFPYGYTF
TRBV29-1	TRBJ1-2	CSVPTGLYGYTF
TRBV12-3/TRBV12-4	TRBJ2-1	CASSLFPGEGAHNEQFF
TRBV11-1	TRBJ2-3	CASSEDRGDTQYF
TRBV5-1	TRBJ2-1	CASSLGSGTGARNEQFF
TRBV7-9	TRBJ2-1	CASSLRDVNNEQFF
TRBV3-1	TRBJ2-1	CASSHISGLYNEQFF
TRBV29-1	TRBJ2-5	CSVEEGTGGLWETQYF
TRBV29-1	TRBJ1-4	CSVQGQDEKLFF
TRBV3-1	TRBJ1-1	CASSPLRDGARAFF
TRBV12-5	TRBJ1-1	CASGPGDRGYTEAFF
TRBV12-3/TRBV12-4	TRBJ1-5	CASSPEGAQPQHF
TRBV15	TRBJ2-1	CATSRDLALAGSYNEQFF
TRBV12-3/TRBV12-4	TRBJ2-1	CASSFWGRTYNEQFF
TRBV12-3/TRBV12-4	TRBJ1-2	CASSQGRDSYTF
TRBV19	TRBJ2-1	CASSHGGSYNEQFF
TRBV4-2	TRBJ1-1	CASSIGGEANTEAFF